A single sample gave rise to the 5 T cell receptor beta chains below, sequenced in a study of post-analysis software for immune sequencing data. Study-level points and caveats: Patients showed TRBV5-6, TRBV5-1 and TRBV20-1 among four to six TRBV segments more frequent than in controls.

For these receptors, no antigen is known. Sequencing libraries made from TCR beta cDNA carried unique molecular identifiers. TCRdb redid the calling of the PCR reads with MiXCR, one entry per CDR3 protein. The repertoire has under 900,000 distinct CDR3 sequences, roughly half of them found once; the top ten carry around 4.5%. Sequencing input: blood. These receptors all come from a girl aged 5 to 17 with multiple sclerosis.

The table lists this clonotype with a few counts. V and J are TRBV7-3 and TRBJ1-2; D may be TRBD1 (6 bases). Germline CDR1 and CDR2: SGHTA and FQGTGA. Trimming shortened V by 2 bases and J by 6 bases, and 10 bases separated the two germline ends. The CDR3 sequence is 13 residues long. The CDR3 coding sequence is TGTGCCAGCAGCTTACTACAGGGCCATGGCTACACCTTC. Translated, it gives CASSLLQGHGYTF. Complete variable domain (other parts from reference TRBV7-3 and TRBJ1-2): GAGVSQTPSNKVTEKGKYVELRCDPISGHTALYWYRQSLGQGPEFLIYFQGTGAADDSGLPNDRFFAVRPEGSVSTLKIQRTERGDSAVYLCASSLLQGHGYTFGSGTRLTVV.

The chain has TRBV5-1 and TRBJ2-1, with D possibly called TRBD1 or TRBD2 (5 bases each). The length of the CDR3 is 15 residues. CDR1 SGHRS and CDR2 YFSETQ come from the germline V gene. V was trimmed by 4 bases and J by 1 base, leaving 12 bases between them. The CDR3 loop reads CASSETGRSYNEQFF. CDR3 coding DNA: TGCGCCAGCAGCGAGACGGGACGGTCCTACAATGAGCAGTTCTTC.

This clonotype was recorded a few times. This sequence joins TRBV5-1 and TRBJ2-7; weak D call: TRBD2 (6 bases). CDR3 length: 15 residues. Germline CDR1 SGHRS, CDR2 YFSETQ. V was pared by 0 bases and J by 2 bases, with 12 bases between. CDR3 sequence reads: CASSLAPREAYEQYF. CDR3 nucleotides: TGCGCCAGCAGCTTGGCCCCCAGGGAGGCCTACGAGCAGTACTTC.

This clonotype was found a few times. V usage is TRBV5-1 and J usage is TRBJ2-7; 10 bases fit TRBD2. Trimming cost V 6 bases and J 3 bases; bases outside gene matches: 9. The CDR3 runs to 15 residues. CDR1 and CDR2 from the germline V gene are SGHRS and YFSETQ. The CDR3 region has the DNA TGCGCCAGCAATACCGCGGCTAGCGGGAGCTACGAGCAGTACTTC. Its protein is CASNTAASGSYEQYF. Together with reference TRBV5-1 and TRBJ2-7, the CDR3 gives the full variable domain: KAGVTQTPRYLIKTRGQQVTLSCSPISGHRSVSWYQQTPGQGLQFLFEYFSETQRNKGNFPGRFSGRQFSNSRSEMNVSTLELGDSALYLCASNTAASGSYEQYFGPGTRLTVT.

This chain joins TRBV2 and TRBJ2-1, with D perhaps TRBD2 (5 bases). The V gene's germline CDR1 is SNHLY and CDR2 FYNNEI. Deletions cut 3 bases from V and 2 bases from J, with 14 bases between. This CDR3 spans 16 amino acids. This chain's CDR3 is CASSEFGSSTYNEQFF. Here the CDR3 DNA reads TGTGCCAGCAGTGAGTTTGGGAGTAGCACCTACAATGAGCAGTTCTTC.